This is a list of T cell receptor beta chains from one sample in a study of cytomegalovirus exposure and HLA in healthy donors. Here immunoSEQ multiplex PCR was the method, and the copy in TCRdb shows in-frame clones only, minus some. The sample consists of about 140,000 clones, about four fifths of them appearing once. The sequencing input was PBMCs. All receptors come from a woman aged 25 to 39 in good health and CMV-seronegative. CDR3s include the opening cysteine and the closing phenylalanine or tryptophan. D genes are given only for firm matches. Part of the rows lack a size; the others show once, few, many or a class for expanded clones.

D gene	J gene	clone size	V gene	CDR3 protein	CDR3 DNA
TRBD1	TRBJ1-3	once	TRBV5-1	CASSSDRAPGNTIYF	TGCGCCAGCAGTTCCGACAGGGCTCCTGGAAACACCATATATTTT
TRBD2	TRBJ2-7	.	TRBV13	CASSLIGGNKGFYDWQYF	TGTGCCAGCAGCTTAATCGGGGGGAATAAAGGATTCTACGATTGGCAGTACTTC
.	TRBJ1-5	.	TRBV19	CASRQGYSNQPQHF	TGTGCCAGTAGGCAGGGATATAGCAATCAGCCCCAGCATTTT
TRBD1	TRBJ2-5	.	TRBV5-1	CASSPRQGTVETQYF	TGCGCCAGCAGCCCGAGACAGGGGACGGTAGAGACCCAGTACTTC
TRBD2	TRBJ2-1	.	TRBV5-1	CASSYSGGDNEQFF	TGCGCCAGCAGTTATAGCGGGGGTGACAATGAGCAGTTCTTC
.	TRBJ1-1	.	TRBV4-1	CASSQRTGTPNTEAFF	TGCGCCAGCAGTCAAAGAACCGGGACACCGAACACTGAAGCTTTCTTT
TRBD1	TRBJ1-6	few	TRBV27	CASSPGQGSASPLHF	TGTGCCAGCAGCCCGGGACAGGGTTCGGCTTCACCCCTCCACTTT
.	TRBJ2-3	.	TRBV27	CASRTHRVGDTQYF	TGTGCCAGCAGGACACACAGGGTCGGAGATACGCAGTATTTT
.	TRBJ1-2	.	TRBV5-8	CASSSLLGGVYGYTF	TGTGCCAGCAGCTCCCTCCTAGGGGGAGTCTATGGCTACACCTTC
.	TRBJ2-2	.	TRBV5-4	CASSMDGRELFF	TGTGCCAGCAGCATGGACGGGAGGGAGCTGTTTTTT
.	TRBJ2-7	.	TRBV19	CASSSGGPDYYEQYF	TGTGCCAGTAGTAGCGGCGGGCCCGATTACTACGAGCAGTACTTC
TRBD2	TRBJ2-2	.	TRBV5-1	CASSLGTRTGELFF	TGCGCCAGCAGCTTGGGGACTAGGACCGGGGAGCTGTTTTTT
TRBD1	TRBJ1-2	.	TRBV13	CASSVRGSYGYTF	TGTGCCAGCAGCGTCAGGGGGAGCTATGGCTACACCTTC
.	TRBJ2-7	once	TRBV5-1	CASSSTGSTYEQYF	TGCGCCAGCAGCTCGACAGGCAGTACCTACGAGCAGTACTTC
.	TRBJ2-1	once	TRBV7-2	CASSLRSRDEQFF	TGTGCCAGCAGCTTACGGTCCAGGGATGAGCAGTTCTTC
.	TRBJ2-7	.	TRBV5-1	CASSSSLSGAGDYEQYF	TGCGCCAGCAGCTCTTCCCTTTCGGGAGCGGGTGATTACGAGCAGTACTTC
.	TRBJ2-7	.	TRBV2	CASTPVVLLFSYEQYF	TGTGCCAGCACCCCGGTGGTCCTTCTATTCTCCTACGAGCAGTACTTC
TRBD1	TRBJ1-2	.	TRBV6-6	CASSSRQGGGYTF	TGTGCCAGCAGTTCCCGACAGGGTGGTGGCTACACCTTC
TRBD1	TRBJ1-4	.	TRBV29-1	CSARTGDEKLFF	TGCAGCGCCCGGACAGGGGATGAAAAACTGTTTTTT
TRBD1	TRBJ1-2	.	TRBV30	CAWSKGGRGGYTF	TGTGCCTGGAGTAAAGGGGGCCGAGGGGGCTACACCTTC
.	TRBJ1-2	few	TRBV30	CAWSEYRDLSYGYTF	TGTGCCTGGAGTGAGTACAGGGATCTCAGCTATGGCTACACCTTC
TRBD1	TRBJ1-2	.	TRBV11-1	CASSRTGEEDGYTF	TGTGCCAGCAGCCGGACAGGGGAGGAGGATGGCTACACCTTC
.	TRBJ1-1	.	TRBV11-2	CASSLMVSGTEAFF	TGTGCCAGCAGCTTAATGGTTTCGGGTACTGAAGCTTTCTTT
.	TRBJ1-1	few	TRBV10-3	CAISEGKGEGSEAFF	TGTGCCATCAGTGAGGGTAAAGGGGAGGGCAGTGAAGCTTTCTTT
.	TRBJ1-2	.	TRBV28	CASSLTSYGYTF	TGTGCCAGCAGTTTAACCAGCTATGGCTACACCTTC
.	TRBJ1-6	.	TRBV2	CASSDGQTNNSPLHF	TGTGCCAGCAGTGACGGACAGACTAATAATTCACCCCTCCACTTT
TRBD2	TRBJ2-3	.	TRBV5-6	CASSPGTSGGSTDTQYF	TGTGCCAGCAGCCCAGGGACTAGCGGGGGAAGCACAGATACGCAGTATTTT
.	TRBJ1-5	.	TRBV6-5	CASSYSGGPSNQPQHF	TGTGCCAGCAGTTACTCGGGCGGGCCGAGCAATCAGCCCCAGCATTTT
TRBD2	TRBJ2-3	.	TRBV7-3	CASSPLAGGATDTQYF	TGTGCCAGCAGCCCACTAGCGGGGGGGGCCACGGATACGCAGTATTTT
.	TRBJ1-5	.	TRBV18	CASSPPGWENQPQHF	TGTGCCAGCTCACCTCCGGGGTGGGAGAATCAGCCCCAGCATTTT
.	TRBJ1-2	once	TRBV9	CASSVGGRNNYGYTF	TGTGCCAGCAGCGTAGGCGGCAGAAACAACTATGGCTACACCTTC
TRBD1	TRBJ1-2	few	TRBV2	CASSPGTGNYGYTF	TGTGCCAGCAGCCCCGGGACAGGGAACTATGGCTACACCTTC
TRBD2	TRBJ2-7	.	TRBV7-2	CASSLHSSGGWVEQYF	TGTGCCAGCAGCTTACATTCTAGCGGGGGGTGGGTCGAGCAGTACTTC
TRBD1	TRBJ2-7	.	TRBV2	CASRARAAGGSYEQYF	TGTGCCAGCAGAGCAAGAGCGGCAGGGGGTTCCTACGAGCAGTACTTC
TRBD1	TRBJ1-5	.	TRBV7-2	CASSLDSTGGGQPQHF	TGTGCCAGCAGCTTAGATTCCACAGGGGGTGGTCAGCCCCAGCATTTT
.	TRBJ1-1	.	TRBV15	CATSRGSPGTEAFF	TGTGCCACCAGCAGAGGGAGTCCGGGCACTGAAGCTTTCTTT
TRBD1	TRBJ1-3	.	TRBV10-3	CAIGVTGGNTIYF	TGTGCCATCGGGGTGACAGGGGGAAACACCATATATTTT
TRBD1	TRBJ1-4	.	TRBV6-5	CASSYRDRLSNEKLFF	TGTGCCAGCAGTTACCGGGACAGGCTTTCTAATGAAAAACTGTTTTTT
TRBD2	TRBJ2-3	.	TRBV11-2	CASSLDPGGGARTQYF	TGTGCCAGCAGCTTAGACCCTGGCGGGGGGGCTCGTACGCAGTATTTT
.	TRBJ2-2	.	TRBV7-3	CASSLRGYNTGELFF	TGTGCCAGCAGCTTAAGAGGATACAACACCGGGGAGCTGTTTTTT
TRBD1	TRBJ1-2	.	TRBV5-1	CASSDQGGGYGYTF	TGCGCCAGCAGCGACCAGGGGGGTGGCTATGGCTACACCTTC
TRBD1	TRBJ2-7	.	TRBV5-1	CASSLGTGTGGREQYF	TGCGCCAGCAGCTTGGGAACCGGGACAGGGGGTAGAGAGCAGTACTTC
TRBD2	TRBJ2-3	.	TRBV5-1	CASSLLAGATDTQYF	TGCGCCAGCAGCCTCCTAGCGGGGGCCACAGATACGCAGTATTTT
.	TRBJ2-5	.	TRBV6-1	CASSPQETQYF	TGTGCCAGCAGTCCTCAAGAGACCCAGTACTTC
TRBD1	TRBJ1-4	once	TRBV5-6	CASSQGTGREEKLFF	TGTGCCAGCAGCCAGGGGACAGGTCGAGAAGAAAAACTGTTTTTT
.	TRBJ1-4	.	TRBV7-2	CASSLNRNEKLFF	TGTGCCAGCAGCTTGAACAGGAATGAAAAACTGTTTTTT
.	TRBJ2-3	once	TRBV18	CASSPGAIRGATDTQYF	TGTGCCAGCTCACCAGGGGCCATACGCGGGGCCACAGATACGCAGTATTTT
TRBD1	TRBJ1-2	.	TRBV27	CASSLGQGHYGYTF	TGTGCCAGCAGTTTAGGACAGGGGCACTATGGCTACACCTTC
.	TRBJ2-7	.	TRBV21-1	CASSKTSDSSYEQYF	TGTGCCAGCAGCAAAACCTCGGACAGCTCCTACGAGCAGTACTTC
.	TRBJ1-2	.	TRBV27	CASRKDPRQDKANYGYTF	TGTGCCAGCAGGAAAGACCCGAGACAGGATAAAGCTAACTATGGCTACACCTTC
.	TRBJ2-7	.	TRBV5-1	CASSRGGFPEQYF	TGCGCCAGCAGCCGAGGGGGTTTCCCCGAGCAGTACTTC
TRBD2	TRBJ2-1	.	TRBV6-5	CASSPIAGGPYEQFF	TGTGCCAGCAGTCCCATAGCGGGGGGGCCGTATGAGCAGTTCTTC
TRBD1	TRBJ1-5	.	TRBV19	CASQSDRGNQPQHF	TGTGCCAGCCAAAGCGACAGGGGCAATCAGCCCCAGCATTTT
TRBD1	TRBJ1-2	.	TRBV25-1	CASSDPGQGRSYTF	TGTGCCAGCAGTGATCCGGGACAGGGGAGGAGCTACACCTTC
.	TRBJ1-5	.	TRBV9	CASSVAHNQPQHF	TGTGCCAGCAGCGTAGCCCACAATCAGCCCCAGCATTTT